This T cell receptor beta chain originates from a study of cytomegalovirus exposure and HLA in healthy donors. Study-wide results and limits: The records held CMV serostatus as the only immune exposure information. A later analysis found most CMV-associated TCR beta chains apparently HLA-restricted. Reportedly, HLA-A and HLA-B alleles of most subjects were accurately predicted from TCR beta.

This clone has a single count. Its antigen is unknown. V lost 5 bases, J lost 0 bases, and 4 bases stayed unmatched. This CDR3 is built from 15 residues. Germline V CDR1 and CDR2: MNHEY, SMNVEV (reference sequence). The primer mix had 60 Vbeta and 13 Jbeta primers. Sequencing was performed with immunoSEQ multiplex PCR; in TCRdb, only in-frame clones are kept and a portion is missing. Seen here are around 200,000 clones, 86% observed once, and the top ten hold more than 0.25%. The chain uses TRBV27 and TRBJ1-3; 7 bases are shared with TRBD1. What was sequenced was PBMCs. The TCR was taken from a woman between 25 and 40 years old in good health and CMV-seronegative. CDR3 nucleotide sequence: TGTGCCAGCAGTGCACAGGGGTTCTCTGGAAACACCATATATTTT. This translates into CASSAQGFSGNTIYF.